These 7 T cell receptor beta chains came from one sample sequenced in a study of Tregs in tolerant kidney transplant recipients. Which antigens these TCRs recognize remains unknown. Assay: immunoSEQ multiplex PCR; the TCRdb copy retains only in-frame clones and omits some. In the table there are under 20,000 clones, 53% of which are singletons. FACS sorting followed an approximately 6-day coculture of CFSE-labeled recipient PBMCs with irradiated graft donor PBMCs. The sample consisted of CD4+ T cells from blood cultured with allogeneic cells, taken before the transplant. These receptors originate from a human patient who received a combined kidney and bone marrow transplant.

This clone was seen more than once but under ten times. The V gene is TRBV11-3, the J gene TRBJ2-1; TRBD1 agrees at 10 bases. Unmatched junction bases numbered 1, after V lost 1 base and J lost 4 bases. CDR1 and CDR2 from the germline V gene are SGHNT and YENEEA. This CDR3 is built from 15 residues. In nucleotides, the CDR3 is TGTGCCAGCAGCTTAGGGACAGGGGGATACAATGAGCAGTTCTTC. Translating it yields CASSLGTGGYNEQFF. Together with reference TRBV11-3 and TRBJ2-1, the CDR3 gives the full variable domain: EAGVVQSPRYKIIEKKQPVAFWCNPISGHNTLYWYLQNLGQGPELLIRYENEEAVDDSQLPKDRFSAERLKGVDSTLKIQPAELGDSAVYLCASSLGTGGYNEQFFGPGTRLTVL.

CDR3 in DNA: TGTGCCAGCACCTCTAGGACAGGGTCTACCTACGAGCAGTACTTC. Amino acids: CASTSRTGSTYEQYF. The chain carries TRBV25-1 and TRBJ2-7; 8 nucleotides match TRBD1. Trimming removed 7 bases from V and 2 bases from J; junction bases left unmatched: 10. CDR1 MGHDK and CDR2 SYGVNS come from the germline V gene. This CDR3 contains 15 residues.

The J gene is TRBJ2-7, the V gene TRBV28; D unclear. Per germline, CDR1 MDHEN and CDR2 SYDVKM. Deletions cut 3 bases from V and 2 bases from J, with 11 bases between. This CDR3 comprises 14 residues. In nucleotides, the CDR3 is TGTGCCAGCAGTTTTGAACAGAGAACCTACGAGCAGTACTTC. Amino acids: CASSFEQRTYEQYF.

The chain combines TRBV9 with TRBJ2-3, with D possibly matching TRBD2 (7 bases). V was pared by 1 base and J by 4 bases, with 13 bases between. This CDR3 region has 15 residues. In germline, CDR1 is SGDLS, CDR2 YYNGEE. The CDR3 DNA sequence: TGTGCCAGCAGCGTAAACGGGGGGCCCCCAGATACGCAGTATTTT. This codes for CASSVNGGPPDTQYF.

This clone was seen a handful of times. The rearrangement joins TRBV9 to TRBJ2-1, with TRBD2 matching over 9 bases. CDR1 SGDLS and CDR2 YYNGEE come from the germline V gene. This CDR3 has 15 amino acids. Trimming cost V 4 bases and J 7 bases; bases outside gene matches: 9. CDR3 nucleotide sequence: TGTGCCAGCAGCCAAGGCGGGACTAGCAGAAATGAGCAGTTCTTC. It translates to CASSQGGTSRNEQFF.

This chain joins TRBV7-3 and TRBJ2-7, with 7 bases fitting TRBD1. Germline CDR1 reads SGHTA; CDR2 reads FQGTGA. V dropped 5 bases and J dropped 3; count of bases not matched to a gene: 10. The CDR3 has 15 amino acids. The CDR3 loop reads CASSPSPTGVYEQYF. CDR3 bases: TGTGCCAGCAGCCCCTCCCCTACAGGGGTCTACGAGCAGTACTTC.

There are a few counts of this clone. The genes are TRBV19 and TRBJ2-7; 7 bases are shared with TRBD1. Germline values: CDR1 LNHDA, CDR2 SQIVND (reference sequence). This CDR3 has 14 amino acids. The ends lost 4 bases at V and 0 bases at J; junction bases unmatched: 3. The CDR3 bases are TGTGCCAGTAGTACCGGGACAGCCTCCTACGAGCAGTACTTC. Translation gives CASSTGTASYEQYF.